The present TCR beta chain was sequenced within a study of blood T cell repertoires in COVID-19. CDR1 SGDLS and CDR2 YYNGEE come from the germline V gene. V lost 4 bases and J lost 6; bases outside the gene matches: 17. The CDR3 extends over 19 amino acids. TCRdb's copy holds only in-frame clones and misses some; the assay was immunoSEQ multiplex PCR. The sample lists about 220,000 clones, roughly 84% occurring once. The TCR comes from a man in his fifties with active or convalescent COVID-19. Material: peripheral blood. The rearrangement links TRBV9 to TRBJ2-3; TRBD2 aligns across 13 bases. In nucleotides, the CDR3 is TGTGCCAGCAGCCCGTACCGCGGACTAGCGGGGGCCCTAGAGGATACGCAGTATTTT. It specifies CASSPYRGLAGALEDTQYF.